This T cell receptor (beta chain) was sequenced during a study of CD8+CD57+ T cells in acquired aplastic anemia. Looking at the study overall: The study obtained an average of around 2.9 ug of DNA from sorted CD4+ and CD8+ cells.

According to the study, genomic DNA was the template for TCR beta VDJ and CDR3 profiling. TCRdb recomputed calls from the reads with MiXCR, one row per CDR3 protein. The data contain roughly 250,000 distinct CDR3 sequences, around half of them singletons. The V gene's germline CDR1 is SQVTM and CDR2 ANQGSEA. V lost 7 bases and J 7 bases, leaving 17 bases between the germline ends. The CDR3 runs to 13 residues. All sequencing subjects had displayed CD8+CD57+ cell expansion on flow cytometry. Blood came from patients not yet given any therapy. The sequence derives from a human donor with aplastic anemia. The chain recombines TRBV29-1 with TRBJ2-1; D is undetermined. Sequences were obtained from sorted CD4+, CD8+, or CD8+CD57+ T cells (not recorded which) from PBMCs. This CDR3 is CSATDLLRNEQFF. DNA of the CDR3: TGCAGCGCTACGGACCTCCTAAGGAATGAGCAGTTCTTC.